One and the same sample provided the 20 T cell receptor beta chains below, sequenced in a study of CD8+CD57+ T cells in acquired aplastic anemia (dated by TCRdb to the late 2010s). Expansion of CD8+CD57+ cells had been shown by flow cytometry in the patients chosen for sequencing. TCRdb lists the instrument as Illumina HiSeq 2000. TCR beta VDJ combination and CDR3 sequence profiling used genomic DNA as the template. TCRdb passed the public sequencing reads through fastp at Q25 and MiXCR, retaining productive beta sequences. CDR3 protein sequences are deduplicated, and each keeps its most common genes and DNA. The sample data list some 200,000 distinct CDR3 sequences, and roughly 50% of these were observed just once. The ten largest make up roughly 21% of the sample. Sample: sorted CD4+, CD8+, or CD8+CD57+ T cells (not recorded which) from PBMCs. These receptors came from a human donor with aplastic anemia.

The chain recombines TRBV7-3 with TRBJ1-2, with D tentatively TRBD1 (6 bases). The germline CDR1 and CDR2 sequences are SGHTA and FQGTGA. V was clipped by 3 bases and J by 8 bases, with 13 bases between them. The CDR3 has 13 residues. CDR3: CASSFTGRRGYTF. The DNA of the CDR3 is TGTGCCAGCAGCTTTACAGGGAGAAGAGGCTACACCTTC.

The genes are TRBV9 and TRBJ2-7; D uncertain. Trimming left V 2 bases short and J 3 bases short, with 9 bases between. The germline CDR1 and CDR2 sequences are SGDLS and YYNGEE. The CDR3 is 13 residues long. The CDR3: CASSVDTYYEQYF. The CDR3 region has the DNA TGTGCCAGCAGCGTTGACACTTACTACGAGCAGTACTTC.

The rearrangement links TRBV4-1 to TRBJ2-5; 15 bases fit TRBD2. The CDR3 is made up of 18 amino acids. With 1 base clipped from V and 9 bases from J, the junction kept 12 bases outside the gene matches. From germline, CDR1 is MGHRA and CDR2 YSYEKL. CDR3 amino acids: CASSQGTSGGVGLISQYF. The CDR3 nucleotides read TGCGCCAGCAGCCAAGGGACTAGCGGGGGGGTCGGGCTTATTTCCCAGTACTTC.

CDR3 bases: TGCAGTGCTAGAGTCGGCCGGGAGACCCAGTACTTC. As protein: CSARVGRETQYF. This sequence joins TRBV20-1 and TRBJ2-5; D gene uncertain. CDR1 is DFQATT and CDR2 is SNEGSKA in the germline V gene (reference sequence). This CDR3 contains 12 residues. Trimming took off 1 base at V and 5 bases at J, with 8 bases between the two ends.

This clonotype was recorded at least ten times. The rearrangement uses TRBV11-2 and TRBJ2-1; maybe TRBD2 (5 bases). Germline values: CDR1 SGHAT, CDR2 FQNNGV. V was pared by 5 bases and J by 7 bases, with 12 bases between. The length of the CDR3 is 13 residues. The CDR3 reads CASSLAGSNEQFF. CDR3 sequence (DNA): TGTGCCAGCAGCCTAGCAGGTAGTAATGAGCAGTTCTTC.

A word on this clonotype: One end of the junction varies from germline; a read error may be responsible. V and J are TRBV7-9 and TRBJ1-4, with 7 bases identical to TRBD1. The germline gives CDR1 SEHNR, CDR2 FQNEAQ (reference sequence). The CDR3 has 16 amino acids. CDR3: CASSSGTVATNKKLFF. CDR3 nucleotide sequence: TGTGCCAGCAGCTCAGGGACAGTTGCAACTAATAAAAAACTGTTTTTT.

This chain links TRBV9 with TRBJ2-2; D is uncertain. CDR1 SGDLS and CDR2 YYNGEE come from the germline V gene. The CDR3 spans 15 residues. V lost 3 bases to trimming and J lost 1 base, with 10 bases between them. Written as DNA, the CDR3 is TGTGCCAGCAGCGCATACAGACAGAACACCGGGGAGCTGTTTTTT. Translating gives CASSAYRQNTGELFF. Supplemented by reference TRBV9 and TRBJ2-2, the full variable domain reads DSGVTQTPKHLITATGQRVTLRCSPRSGDLSVYWYQQSLDQGLQFLIQYYNGEERAKGNILERFSAQQFPDLHSELNLSSLELGDSALYFCASSAYRQNTGELFFGEGSRLTVL.

This clonotype appeared many times. The chain uses TRBV7-3 and TRBJ2-1; 10 bases agree with TRBD2. J gave up 3 bases and V 3 bases, and 2 bases lay outside the gene matches. This CDR3 comprises 15 residues. The germline gives CDR1 SGHTA, CDR2 FQGTGA. This CDR3 reads CASSLSGGDYNEQFF. The CDR3 coding sequence is TGTGCCAGCAGCTTGAGCGGGGGGGACTACAATGAGCAGTTCTTC.

This clonotype was seen many times. V is TRBV20-1 and J is TRBJ1-1, with TRBD1 matching 7 bases. Per the germline V gene, CDR1 is DFQATT and CDR2 is SNEGSKA (reference sequence). CDR3 size: 13 residues. V trimming: 6 bases; J trimming: 1 base; junction bases outside the gene matches: 5. The CDR3 region has the DNA TGCAGTGCAAACCGGGACAGGAACACTGAAGCTTTCTTT. Its protein is CSANRDRNTEAFF.

The chain has TRBV7-9 and TRBJ2-5, with D hard to call. V gave up 4 bases and J gave up 4 bases, with 7 bases separating them. The CDR3 consists of 12 residues. The germline V gene has CDR1 SEHNR and CDR2 FQNEAQ (reference sequence). The CDR3 sequence is CASSWIGETQYF. The DNA for the CDR3 is TGTGCCAGCAGCTGGATAGGAGAGACCCAGTACTTC.

This chain links TRBV7-3 with TRBJ1-6; D call uncertain. V dropped 6 bases and J dropped 7 bases, with 10 bases sitting between them. The germline V gene encodes CDR1 SGHTA and CDR2 FQGTGA. The CDR3 runs to 13 residues. The CDR3 DNA sequence: TGTGCCAGCAGTTACGCGGAAAATTCACCCCTCCACTTT. Translating it yields CASSYAENSPLHF.

About this clonotype: A clone one base away is much larger, so this may be a read error. V and J are TRBV5-1 and TRBJ1-1; unclear D gene. Trimming shortened V by 0 bases and J by 8 bases, and 14 bases separated the two germline ends. The CDR3 totals 14 residues. CDR1 is SGHRS and CDR2 is YFSETQ in the germline V gene. The CDR3 loop reads CASSLGGREEEAFF. DNA for the CDR3: TGCGCCAGCAGCTTGGGGGGTCGGGAAGAAGAAGCTTTCTTT.

This clonotype showed up just a few times. V and J are TRBV19 and TRBJ1-5, with D unclear. Trimming cost V 3 bases and J 7 bases, with 7 bases left between them. The CDR3 consists of 12 residues. From germline, CDR1 is LNHDA and CDR2 SQIVND (reference sequence). In nucleotides, the CDR3 is TGTGCCAGTAGTATCCCCCAACAGCCCCAGCATTTT. Protein: CASSIPQQPQHF.

V gene TRBV2 combines with J gene TRBJ1-1, with 9 nucleotides matching TRBD1. Germline V lookup: CDR1 SNHLY, CDR2 FYNNEI. The V and J ends lost 6 bases and 4 bases, in that order; junction bases with no gene match: 3. The CDR3 has 13 amino acids. CDR3 sequence reads: CASRTGGFTEAFF. In DNA, the CDR3 is TGTGCCAGCAGGACAGGGGGATTCACTGAAGCTTTCTTT.

This chain joins TRBV5-1 and TRBJ2-1; D not resolved. CDR3 size: 16 residues. V lost 4 bases to trimming and J lost 2 bases, with 16 bases between them. Germline lookup yields CDR1 SGHRS and CDR2 YFSETQ. The CDR3 is CASSPSQVEAYNEQFF. In DNA, the CDR3 is TGCGCCAGCAGCCCCTCACAAGTGGAAGCCTACAATGAGCAGTTCTTC.

This clonotype was seen many times. The gene calls are TRBV7-8 and TRBJ1-5, with D hard to call. Between the trimmed V and J ends, which lost 2 bases and 4 bases, there was a span of 9 bases. CDR3 length: 14 residues. CDR1 SGHVS and CDR2 FQNEAQ come from the germline V gene. CDR3 loop: CASSLIAENQPQHF. CDR3 sequence (DNA): TGTGCCAGCAGCTTAATCGCGGAGAATCAGCCCCAGCATTTT.

This clonotype was counted between two and nine times. The chain joins TRBV11-2 to TRBJ1-1; D not certain. CDR1 SGHAT and CDR2 FQNNGV come from the germline V gene. Between the trimmed V and J ends, which lost 6 bases and 3 bases, there was a span of 26 bases. CDR3 length: 18 residues. This chain's CDR3 is CASRPYTRRAGSDTEAFF. CDR3 DNA: TGTGCCAGCAGGCCTTATACAAGGAGGGCAGGTTCGGACACTGAAGCTTTCTTT.

The genes are TRBV3-1 and TRBJ1-1; TRBD1 matches 8 bases. Looked up from germline, CDR1 is LGHDT and CDR2 is YNNKEL (reference sequence). This CDR3 is 14 amino acids long. V lost 3 bases to trimming and J lost 4 bases; unmatched junction nucleotides: 4. The DNA for the CDR3 is TGTGCCAGCAGCCATTCAGACAGGGGCACTGAAGCTTTCTTT. This gives the protein CASSHSDRGTEAFF.

The chain recombines TRBV7-2 with TRBJ1-2; D uncertain. This CDR3 spans 14 amino acids. Germline values: CDR1 SGHTA, CDR2 FQGNSA. With 1 base removed from V and 4 bases from J, the gap between germline ends came to 10 bases. The DNA for the CDR3 is TGTGCCAGCAGCTTAGACCAGGCCCGCTATGGCTACACCTTC. Its protein product is CASSLDQARYGYTF.

Concerning this clonotype itself: The junction and the germline gene differ at one end; a read error may be behind it. The chain carries TRBV10-3 and TRBJ1-6; D unclear. There are 14 residues in the CDR3. In germline, CDR1 is ENHRY, CDR2 SYGVKD. The CDR3 DNA follows: TGTGCCATCGGTGAGCGGCAGGTGGATTCACCCCTCCACTTT. The encoded protein is CAIGERQVDSPLHF.